These 18 T cell receptor beta chains originate from one sample sequenced in a study of CD8+ T cells in alopecia areata. RNA extraction and reverse transcription yielded cDNA as sequencing template. Profiling relied on immunoSEQ multiplex PCR, and the TCRdb table lists in-frame clones only, not all of them. This table has 150,000 to 200,000 clones, 58% appearing once. Treatment specified: oral pan-JAK inhibitor, 5-10 mg twice daily. The input for sequencing was CD4+ T cells sorted from blood, taken at week 24, from a patient treated with tofacitinib. The receptor set was obtained from a human donor with alopecia areata.

The DNA for the CDR3 is TGTGCCAGCAGCTTACGGCGATACACAGATACGCAGTATTTT. Translation gives CASSLRRYTDTQYF. The chain uses TRBV7-2 and TRBJ2-3, with D unclear. V lost 2 bases to trimming and J lost 2 bases, with 8 bases between them. Germline CDR1 and CDR2: SGHTA and FQGNSA. CDR3 length: 14 amino acids.

In its sample, this clone was seen once. The chain recombines TRBV9 with TRBJ2-5; possibly TRBD1 or TRBD2 for D (5 bases each). The V gene's germline CDR1 is SGDLS and CDR2 YYNGEE. The germline V and J ends were trimmed by 0 bases and 1 base, with 13 bases remaining between them. CDR3 length equals 16 residues. The CDR3, as DNA: TGTGCCAGCAGCGTAGCGCAGGGCGGAGGCCAAGAGACCCAGTACTTC. Translated: CASSVAQGGGQETQYF.

The chain couples TRBV5-1 to TRBJ2-4; 7 bases line up with TRBD1. CDR1 is SGHRS and CDR2 is YFSETQ in the germline V gene. With V trimmed by 3 bases and J by 4 bases, 4 bases remained unmatched. The CDR3 is 14 amino acids. Written as DNA, the CDR3 is TGCGCCAGCAGCTACGACAGGGTAAAAAACATTCAGTACTTC. Translation gives CASSYDRVKNIQYF.

The CDR3 sequence: CASSDSSGTGGFRHF. As DNA, the CDR3 is TGTGCCAGCAGTGACTCCTCCGGGACAGGGGGCTTTCGGCATTTT. The chain combines TRBV25-1 with TRBJ1-5; 12 bases fit TRBD1. Trimming took 3 bases from V and 15 from J; bases not matched to a gene: 12. This CDR3 spans 15 amino acids. The germline V gene encodes CDR1 MGHDK and CDR2 SYGVNS. Combining the CDR3 with reference TRBV25-1 and TRBJ1-5 gives the whole variable domain EADIYQTPRYLVIGTGKKITLECSQTMGHDKMYWYQQDPGMELHLIHYSYGVNSTEKGDLSSESTVSRIRTEHFPLTLESARPSHTSQYLCASSDSSGTGGFRHFGDGTRLSIL.

DNA of the CDR3: TGTGCCAGCACACAGCGTGATTCCTACGAGCAGTACTTC. Protein product: CASTQRDSYEQYF. This chain uses TRBV28 with TRBJ2-7, with no clear D. The CDR3 is 13 amino acids. From germline, CDR1 is MDHEN and CDR2 SYDVKM. With 7 bases removed from V and 1 base from J, the gap between germline ends came to 11 bases.

This clone was recorded a few times. This chain connects TRBV9 to TRBJ2-1; 12 nucleotides agree with TRBD2. CDR3 length: 16 residues. Germline assignment: CDR1 SGDLS and CDR2 YYNGEE. Losses at the gene ends were 1 base for V and 5 bases for J; bases not matched to a gene: 4. The CDR3 DNA follows: TGTGCCAGCAGCGTACTAGCGGGAGGGCCCCACAATGAGCAGTTCTTC. Residues: CASSVLAGGPHNEQFF.

This clone has a single count. The CDR3: CASSRGQGLETQYF. In DNA form, the CDR3 reads TGTGCCAGCAGTAGGGGGCAGGGGCTTGAGACCCAGTACTTC. The chain recombines TRBV6-5 with TRBJ2-5; TRBD1 matches at 7 bases. The germline gives CDR1 MNHEY, CDR2 SVGAGI. J lost 5 bases, V lost 5 bases, and 8 bases had no gene match. The CDR3 has 14 amino acids.

V and J are TRBV4-1 and TRBJ2-5; D possibly corresponds to TRBD1 (5 bases). Per germline, CDR1 MGHRA and CDR2 YSYEKL. Trimming removed 8 bases at V and 1 base at J, with 11 bases between. The CDR3 sequence is 13 residues long. This CDR3 reads CASALGVQETQYF. The CDR3 coding sequence is TGCGCCAGCGCGTTAGGGGTCCAAGAGACCCAGTACTTC.

This sequence joins TRBV19 and TRBJ2-7, with D maybe TRBD2 (6 bases). Per the germline V gene, CDR1 is LNHDA and CDR2 is SQIVND (reference sequence). Trimming left V 6 bases short and J 7 bases short, with 16 bases between. The CDR3 totals 13 residues. CDR3 in amino acids: CASSFQTREEQYF. CDR3 nucleotides: TGTGCCAGTAGCTTCCAGACTAGAGAAGAGCAGTACTTC.

In this sample, this clone turned up a few times. The CDR3 loop is CATVLQGAYGYTF. The CDR3 nucleotides are TGTGCCACCGTACTACAGGGGGCCTATGGCTACACCTTC. The chain combines TRBV28 with TRBJ1-2; 9 bases align to TRBD1. The CDR3 has 13 amino acids. Germline loops: CDR1 MDHEN, CDR2 SYDVKM. With 10 bases clipped from V and 4 bases from J, the junction kept 7 bases outside the gene matches.

The CDR3 DNA follows: TGTGCCAGCAGCTTATGGACGAACAATGAGCAGTTCTTC. Protein product: CASSLWTNNEQFF. This chain connects TRBV7-9 to TRBJ2-1; no clear D gene. Germline V lookup: CDR1 SEHNR, CDR2 FQNEAQ (reference sequence). Trimming shortened V by 2 bases and J by 5 bases, and 7 bases separated the two germline ends. CDR3 length: 13 amino acids.

The chain has TRBV28 and TRBJ2-1; no firm D call. The V and J ends lost 9 bases and 3 bases respectively, with 6 bases between them. The germline V gene has CDR1 MDHEN and CDR2 SYDVKM. The CDR3 has 11 amino acids. The CDR3 is CASLNYNEQFF. The CDR3 DNA follows: TGTGCCAGTCTAAACTACAATGAGCAGTTCTTC.

The sample holds a few counts of this clone. The V call is TRBV7-9, the J call TRBJ2-1, with D hard to call. CDR3 length equals 15 residues. Trimming left V 6 bases short and J 0 bases short, with 12 bases between. Looked up from germline, CDR1 is SEHNR and CDR2 is FQNEAQ (reference sequence). CDR3 sequence (DNA): TGTGCCAGCAGGCCCCGCTCGAGCTCCTACAATGAGCAGTTCTTC. This gives the protein CASRPRSSSYNEQFF.

V is TRBV5-1 and J is TRBJ2-5; no clear D. The germline V gene encodes CDR1 SGHRS and CDR2 YFSETQ. This CDR3 has 13 residues. With 4 bases removed from V and 0 bases from J, the gap between germline ends came to 7 bases. The CDR3 reads CASSAIYQETQYF. In DNA form, the CDR3 reads TGCGCCAGCAGCGCCATCTACCAAGAGACCCAGTACTTC.

The gene calls are TRBV5-1 and TRBJ2-1; possibly TRBD1 for D (5 bases). The V end was cut by 4 bases, the J end by 3 bases, with 11 bases between. The CDR3 covers 14 residues. Germline V gene sequence: CDR1 SGHRS, CDR2 YFSETQ. This CDR3 is CASSATASYNEQFF. In DNA, the CDR3 is TGCGCCAGCAGCGCGACAGCTAGCTACAATGAGCAGTTCTTC. Full variable domain (outside the CDR3, taken from reference TRBV5-1 and TRBJ2-1): KAGVTQTPRYLIKTRGQQVTLSCSPISGHRSVSWYQQTPGQGLQFLFEYFSETQRNKGNFPGRFSGRQFSNSRSEMNVSTLELGDSALYLCASSATASYNEQFFGPGTRLTVL.

This clone was observed a few times. The rearrangement uses TRBV30 and TRBJ2-4, with D tentatively TRBD1 (5 bases). This CDR3 region has 13 residues. Germline assignment: CDR1 GTSNPN and CDR2 SVGIG (reference sequence). Trimming shortened V by 0 bases and J by 6 bases, and 9 bases separated the two germline ends. In nucleotides, the CDR3 is TGTGCCTGGAGTGTACAGGACGGAAACATTCAGTACTTC. It codes for CAWSVQDGNIQYF.

The chain is built from TRBV2 and TRBJ2-7, with D possibly matching TRBD1 (6 bases). The germline CDR1 and CDR2 sequences are SNHLY and FYNNEI. Trimming cost V 6 bases and J 6 bases, with 12 bases left between them. This CDR3 region has 12 residues. Written as DNA, the CDR3 is TGTGCCAGCAGGGACAGTCCCCTCGAGCAGTACTTC. Translation: CASRDSPLEQYF.

The chain links TRBV5-1 to TRBJ2-7; 8 bases line up with TRBD1. The length of the CDR3 is 17 residues. The junction had 12 bases not matched to a gene; V was cut back by 0 bases and J by 4 bases. From germline, CDR1 is SGHRS and CDR2 YFSETQ. In nucleotides, the CDR3 is TGCGCCAGCAGCTTGGCCCTAACATCGACAGGGGATTACGAGCAGTACTTC. Translated: CASSLALTSTGDYEQYF.